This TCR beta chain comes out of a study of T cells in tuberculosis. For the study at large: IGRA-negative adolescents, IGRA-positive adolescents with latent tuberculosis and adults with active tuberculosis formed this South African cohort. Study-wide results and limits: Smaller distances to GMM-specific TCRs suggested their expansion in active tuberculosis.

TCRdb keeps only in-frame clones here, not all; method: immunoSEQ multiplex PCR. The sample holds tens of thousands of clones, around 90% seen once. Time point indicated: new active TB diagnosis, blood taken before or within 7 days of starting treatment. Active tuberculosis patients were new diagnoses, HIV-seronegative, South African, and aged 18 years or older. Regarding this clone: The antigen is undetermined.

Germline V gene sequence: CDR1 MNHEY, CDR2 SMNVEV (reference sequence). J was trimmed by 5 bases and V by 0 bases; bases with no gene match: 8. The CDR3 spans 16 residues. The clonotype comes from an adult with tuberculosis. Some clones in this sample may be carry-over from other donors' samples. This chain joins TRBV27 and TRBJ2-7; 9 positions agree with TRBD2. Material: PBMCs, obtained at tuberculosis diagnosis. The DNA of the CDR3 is TGTGCCAGCAGTTTATCGAAGGGCGGGGGGGCTAACGAGCAGTACTTC. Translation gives CASSLSKGGGANEQYF.